This T cell receptor (beta chain) was obtained from a study of spatial heterogeneity in lung cancer. The study, taken as a whole, reports: The study found that expanded intratumoral alpha and beta TCR counts tracked tumor mutation counts.

With 4 bases clipped from V and 5 bases from J, the junction kept 5 bases outside the gene matches. Germline V lookup: CDR1 SQVTM, CDR2 ANQGSEA. The CDR3 consists of 12 residues. This clonotype was counted a few times. As yet, its antigen is unknown. With the library built for alpha chains, this beta chain is off target and its frequency is not meaningful. MiXCR was run by TCRdb on the 5' RACE reads, yielding one entry per CDR3 protein. The sample shows more than 90 distinct CDR3 sequences, less than 30% of them seen only once. Time point in this sample: sample taken at primary tumor resection. The sequencing used lung tumor tissue, collected at surgery. The gene calls are TRBV29-1 and TRBJ2-7; 7 bases fit TRBD2. The receptor comes from a female donor with early-stage non-small cell lung cancer. The CDR3 is CSVGREFDEQYF. In nucleotides, the CDR3 is TGCAGCGTTGGGCGGGAGTTCGACGAGCAGTACTTC.